This record covers a single T cell receptor beta chain. This CDR3 comprises 13 residues. The ends were cut back, 3 bases at V and 5 bases at J, with 7 bases in the middle. Per the germline V gene, CDR1 is LNHNV and CDR2 is YYDKDF (reference sequence). These data come from a study of response to subunit inactivated influenza vaccine. One entry per CDR3 protein results from TCRdb running MiXCR on the RT-PCR reads. The sample yields roughly 790,000 distinct CDR3 sequences, over 20% seen once. The input for sequencing was PBMCs from blood, taken about 5 days after vaccination. V and J are TRBV15 and TRBJ2-2; possible D gene TRBD2, 5 bases. The sequence derives from a man aged 50-60 years who received an inactivated influenza vaccine. The CDR3 sequence: CATSSGGTGELFF. CDR3 sequence (DNA): TGTGCCACCAGCAGTGGCGGGACCGGGGAGCTGTTTTTT.